What follows are 32 T cell receptor beta chains derived from one specimen sequenced in a study of monozygotic twins with inflammatory bowel disease. TCRdb reprocessed the 5' RACE reads; each CDR3 protein has one entry and no DNA is given. This listing includes 110,000 to 150,000 distinct CDR3 sequences. The sequenced sample consisted of blood. The receptors were sampled from a human donor with ulcerative colitis or Crohn's disease, or a healthy co-twin of an affected twin (not recorded which).

The chain recombines TRBV3-1 with TRBJ1-2; the TRBD1 assignment by TCRdb is unverifiable without DNA. The CDR3 runs 13 residues. CDR1 and CDR2 from the germline V gene are LGHDT and YNNKEL (reference sequence). The CDR3 protein is CASSFTGDYGYTF.

The rearrangement joins TRBV29-1 to TRBJ2-2. There are 13 residues in the CDR3. Germline assignment: CDR1 SQVTM and CDR2 ANQGSEA. The CDR3 loop reads CSVLSSLGGELFF.

V usage is TRBV5-1 and J usage is TRBJ2-7; the TCRdb call, TRBD1, lacks DNA for checking. The CDR3 loop spans 15 amino acids. The germline V gene encodes CDR1 SGHRS and CDR2 YFSETQ. CDR3 loop: CASSSIGGEEHEQYF.

The V gene is TRBV2, the J gene TRBJ2-5; TCRdb indicates TRBD2, and absent DNA this call remains unverified. Germline V gene lookup returns CDR1 SNHLY and CDR2 FYNNEI. The CDR3 loop spans 14 amino acids. The CDR3 here is CASSDRGAKETQYF.

This chain uses TRBV25-1 with TRBJ2-3; TCRdb gives TRBD2 as the D gene, but with no DNA this cannot be confirmed. Germline V lookup: CDR1 MGHDK, CDR2 SYGVNS. The CDR3 totals 13 residues. CDR3 protein: CASSDWAQGTQYF.

The chain joins TRBV29-1 to TRBJ2-1; with no DNA, the TCRdb D assignment of TRBD2 cannot be verified. The CDR3 is 13 residues long. Germline CDR1 is SQVTM and CDR2 is ANQGSEA. The CDR3 here is CSVVRTRQNEQFF.

This chain links TRBV12-3 or TRBV12-4 with TRBJ2-4; TCRdb indicates TRBD1, and absent DNA this call remains unverified. There are 15 residues in the CDR3. The CDR3 region is CASSLVGTAKNMQYF.

The chain uses TRBV5-1 and TRBJ2-7; TCRdb returns TRBD2, unconfirmable since there is no DNA. In germline, CDR1 is SGHRS, CDR2 YFSETQ. This CDR3 is built from 16 residues. The CDR3 region is CASSSSREGTSYEQYF.

The chain carries TRBV20-1 and TRBJ1-2; the D gene TCRdb calls, TRBD1, cannot be checked with no DNA. CDR1 is DFQATT and CDR2 is SNEGSKA in the germline V gene (reference sequence). The CDR3 length is 14 residues. CDR3 in amino acids: CSAPGTGNFHGYTF.

V and J are TRBV27 and TRBJ1-6; lacking DNA, the TRBD1 call made by TCRdb goes unchecked. The germline V gene encodes CDR1 MNHEY and CDR2 SMNVEV (reference sequence). The CDR3 contains 15 residues. The CDR3 loop is CASSLTGSYNSPLHF.

The chain recombines TRBV3-1 with TRBJ1-4; TCRdb's assignment of TRBD1 cannot be checked, as there is no DNA. Germline V gene sequence: CDR1 LGHDT, CDR2 YNNKEL (reference sequence). The CDR3 runs to 18 residues. The CDR3 spells CASSQRRHGTATNEKLFF.

The rearrangement uses TRBV28 and TRBJ2-7. Per the germline V gene, CDR1 is MDHEN and CDR2 is SYDVKM. The length of the CDR3 is 15 residues. The CDR3: CASSLFRTASYEQYF. The variable domain in full, completed from reference TRBV28 and TRBJ2-7, reads DVKVTQSSRYLVKRTGEKVFLECVQDMDHENMFWYRQDPGLGLRLIYFSYDVKMKEKGDIPEGYSVSREKKERFSLILESASTNQTSMYLCASSLFRTASYEQYFGPGTRLTVT.

The chain uses TRBV2 and TRBJ1-4; no DNA is available, so the TRBD1 call from TCRdb remains unchecked. The germline CDR1 and CDR2 sequences are SNHLY and FYNNEI. There are 16 residues in the CDR3. CDR3 sequence: CASRGGQLATNEKLFF.

The chain links TRBV18 to TRBJ2-1. The germline CDR1 and CDR2 sequences are KGHSH and LQKENI. CDR3 size: 16 residues. The CDR3 loop reads CASSPTRGEGHNEQFF.

This chain joins TRBV19 and TRBJ2-3. In germline, CDR1 is LNHDA, CDR2 SQIVND (reference sequence). The CDR3 has 15 residues. The CDR3 is CASSRRIVGGDTQYF. The full variable domain, rest sourced from reference TRBV19 and TRBJ2-3, is DGGITQSPKYLFRKEGQNVTLSCEQNLNHDAMYWYRQDPGQGLRLIYYSQIVNDFQKGDIAEGYSVSREKKESFPLTVTSAQKNPTAFYLCASSRRIVGGDTQYFGPGTRLTVL.

The rearrangement links TRBV6-1 to TRBJ2-7; TCRdb picks TRBD1, but there is no DNA to check that call. Germline V lookup: CDR1 MNHNS, CDR2 SASEGT. This CDR3 has 15 amino acids. The CDR3 sequence: CASIPGTGGYYEQYF.

The chain employs TRBV5-4 and TRBJ2-3; TCRdb names TRBD2, which stays unverified in the absence of DNA. The CDR3 covers 15 residues. CDR1 and CDR2 from the germline V gene are SGHNT and YYREEE (reference sequence). CDR3 amino acids: CASSFAGLHADTQYF.

This chain links TRBV7-9 with TRBJ1-2; TCRdb indicates TRBD1, and absent DNA this call remains unverified. Germline CDR1 and CDR2: SEHNR and FQNEAQ (reference sequence). The CDR3 loop spans 15 amino acids. The CDR3 sequence is CASSTTRGVDYGYTF.

The chain couples TRBV20-1 to TRBJ1-1; without DNA, the TCRdb call of TRBD1 cannot be checked. CDR1 is DFQATT, CDR2 SNEGSKA, per germline (reference sequence). This CDR3 is built from 14 residues. The CDR3 spells CSATGVAGNTEAFF.

This CDR3 is CASSLLTSEGEPAVF. V and J are TRBV6-2 or TRBV6-3 and TRBJ2-3; the TRBD2 assignment by TCRdb is unverifiable without DNA. The CDR3 runs 15 residues. Germline lookup yields CDR1 MNHEY and CDR2 SVGEGT.

The CDR3 protein is CASTEGKGRGNEQFF. V usage is TRBV6-1 and J usage is TRBJ2-1; TCRdb's D call of TRBD1 is untestable without DNA. Germline loops: CDR1 MNHNS, CDR2 SASEGT. This CDR3 has 15 residues.

The chain is built from TRBV9 and TRBJ2-5; TCRdb designates TRBD2, a call that cannot be tested without DNA. Germline CDR1 SGDLS, CDR2 YYNGEE. The CDR3 is made up of 16 amino acids. CDR3: CASSVAWTSGKETQYF. The full variable domain, in which reference TRBV9 and TRBJ2-5 provide the parts outside the CDR3, is DSGVTQTPKHLITATGQRVTLRCSPRSGDLSVYWYQQSLDQGLQFLIQYYNGEERAKGNILERFSAQQFPDLHSELNLSSLELGDSALYFCASSVAWTSGKETQYFGPGTRLLVL.

The chain carries TRBV12-3 or TRBV12-4 and TRBJ2-1; absent DNA, TCRdb's TRBD1 call cannot be checked. The CDR3 runs to 12 residues. The CDR3 reads CASSWGGNEQFF.

J is TRBJ1-4 and V is TRBV7-2. The germline gives CDR1 SGHTA, CDR2 FQGNSA. The CDR3 extends over 14 amino acids. The CDR3: CASSSGISNEKLFF.

The V and J genes are TRBV25-1 and TRBJ2-7. CDR3 length: 13 residues. Germline V CDR1 and CDR2: MGHDK, SYGVNS. Here the CDR3 reads CASSEPRHYEQYF.

The chain employs TRBV5-1 and TRBJ2-1; TCRdb outputs TRBD2, but without DNA this stays unchecked. The CDR3 is 16 amino acids. Germline CDR1 reads SGHRS; CDR2 reads YFSETQ. CDR3 amino acids: CASSSRERDYYNEQFF.

The chain recombines TRBV5-1 with TRBJ2-1; TCRdb's D call, TRBD2, is unchecked because there is no DNA. This CDR3 is 13 amino acids long. In germline, CDR1 is SGHRS, CDR2 YFSETQ. The CDR3 here is CASSFGTDYFRFF.

The V gene is TRBV7-8, the J gene TRBJ2-1; TCRdb lists TRBD1, though no DNA is available to test this call. The length of the CDR3 is 16 residues. CDR1 and CDR2 from the germline V gene are SGHVS and FQNEAQ. This chain's CDR3 is CASSLAGQGVDNEQFF.

The chain recombines TRBV24-1 with TRBJ2-4; TCRdb lists TRBD1, though no DNA is available to test this call. The CDR3 is 16 residues long. Germline V gene lookup returns CDR1 KGHDR and CDR2 SFDVKD. CDR3 in amino acids: CATSDVEGGTKNIQYF.

CDR3 loop: CSARDLLVNNEQFF. The chain is built from TRBV20-1 and TRBJ2-1. Germline CDR1 DFQATT, CDR2 SNEGSKA (reference sequence). The CDR3 is 14 residues long.

The chain employs TRBV18 and TRBJ1-2; TCRdb indicates TRBD1, and absent DNA this call remains unverified. This CDR3 contains 13 residues. The germline V gene has CDR1 KGHSH and CDR2 LQKENI. CDR3 residues: CASSQPTGVGYTF.

The V and J genes are TRBV15 and TRBJ2-5. The CDR3 totals 15 residues. Looked up from germline, CDR1 is LNHNV and CDR2 is YYDKDF (reference sequence). The CDR3 region is CATSRLRSGQETQYF. The full variable domain, in which reference TRBV15 and TRBJ2-5 provide the parts outside the CDR3, is DAMVIQNPRYQVTQFGKPVTLSCSQTLNHNVMYWYQQKSSQAPKLLFHYYDKDFNNEADTPDNFQSRRPNTSFCFLDIRSPGLGDTAMYLCATSRLRSGQETQYFGPGTRLLVL.